This is a list of T cell receptor beta chains from one sample in a study of immune evolution from preneoplasia to lung adenocarcinoma. Here immunoSEQ multiplex PCR was the method, and the copy in TCRdb shows in-frame clones only, minus some. The sample lists some 2,800 clones, 75% to 85% occurring once. The sequencing input was FFPE atypical adenomatous hyperplasia tissue from the lung. These TCRs come from a person aged 65-85 years with lung adenocarcinoma. Both conserved end residues are part of each CDR3. Each record gives: CDR3 length, V gene, clone size, D gene, J gene, CDR3 DNA, CDR3 protein. D genes are given only for firm matches. Expanded clones get a size class; other rows say once, few or many, or leave the size out.

13	TRBV10-1	.	.	TRBJ1-3	TGCGCCAGCAGCCCGGACATGGGAAACACCATATATTTT	CASSPDMGNTIYF
14	TRBV9	.	.	TRBJ2-1	TGTGCCAGCAGCGTAGTGGTATCCTCAGGTGAGCAGTTCTTC	CASSVVVSSGEQFF
13	TRBV11-2	.	.	TRBJ1-2	TGTGCCAGCAGCTCCCGGGACGTCTATGGCTACACCTTC	CASSSRDVYGYTF
14	TRBV28	.	.	TRBJ1-1	TGTGCCAGCAGTTTAGTCGGGGCGAGCACTGAAGCTTTCTTT	CASSLVGASTEAFF
15	TRBV19	.	TRBD1	TRBJ2-6	TGTGCCAGTACCAGACAGGGTCTGGGGGCCAACGTCCTGACTTTC	CASTRQGLGANVLTF
14	TRBV30	once	TRBD2	TRBJ2-1	TGTGCCTGGAGTAAAGCTAGCGGGGGCAATGAGCAGTTCTTC	CAWSKASGGNEQFF
15	TRBV30	.	.	TRBJ1-1	TGTGCCTGGAGTGTACTCCAGACCGCAAACACTGAAGCTTTCTTT	CAWSVLQTANTEAFF
12	TRBV28	.	.	TRBJ1-5	TGTGCCAGCACTCTACCTCGAGGGCCCCAGCATTTT	CASTLPRGPQHF
15	TRBV9	once	.	TRBJ2-3	TGTGCCAGCAGCGTAGGCGAACCCCGGTCAGATACGCAGTATTTT	CASSVGEPRSDTQYF
16	TRBV14	few	.	TRBJ1-2	TGTGCCAGCAGCCTCTTGAGGGGGGGTTCGGTATATGGCTACACCTTC	CASSLLRGGSVYGYTF
19	TRBV7-6	.	TRBD2	TRBJ2-2	TGTGCCAGCAGCTTAGTTGGGCTTCCGAGCGGGAGCTCAACCGGGGAGCTGTTTTTT	CASSLVGLPSGSSTGELFF
15	TRBV19	.	.	TRBJ2-5	TGTGCCAGTAGTATTCGGTCAGGTCGGGGAGAGACCCAGTACTTC	CASSIRSGRGETQYF
14	TRBV4-1	.	.	TRBJ2-1	TGCGCCAGCAGCCAAGCGGGAGCTCCCAATGAGCAGTTCTTC	CASSQAGAPNEQFF
15	TRBV14	.	TRBD2	TRBJ2-2	TGTGCCACCATGCTAGCGGGAGGTGGCACCGGGGAGCTGTTTTTT	CATMLAGGGTGELFF
16	TRBV2	.	.	TRBJ2-4	TGTACCAGCAGTGGCGCAGCTTACGGGAGTGGGAACATTCAGTACTTC	CTSSGAAYGSGNIQYF
14	TRBV6-5	.	.	TRBJ2-3	TGTGCCAGCAGTTACGGGGCGGGTTCAGATACGCAGTATTTT	CASSYGAGSDTQYF
15	TRBV18	.	TRBD1	TRBJ2-5	TGTGCCAGCTCACCCGGACAGGGGGGACAAGAGACCCAGTACTTC	CASSPGQGGQETQYF
13	TRBV9	few	.	TRBJ1-1	TGTGCCAGCAGCGTAGTCACGAACACTGAAGCTTTCTTT	CASSVVTNTEAFF
10	TRBV20-1	once	.	TRBJ2-3	TGCAGTGCTAGCACAGATACGCAGTATTTT	CSASTDTQYF
17	TRBV10-3	.	TRBD2	TRBJ2-1	TGTGCCATCAGTGAGGGGGGACTAGCGGGAGGATACAATGAGCAGTTCTTC	CAISEGGLAGGYNEQFF
14	TRBV19	.	.	TRBJ2-3	TGTGCCAGTAGTATTAATTTGGGGCCAGATACGCAGTATTTT	CASSINLGPDTQYF
15	TRBV5-1	.	.	TRBJ1-5	TGCGCCAGCAGCTTGGGGGCTGGGGGTAATCAGCCCCAGCATTTT	CASSLGAGGNQPQHF
16	TRBV9	once	TRBD2	TRBJ2-1	TGTGCCAGCAGCTCCAGGACTAGCGCGGCGAAAAATGAGCAGTTCTTC	CASSSRTSAAKNEQFF
13	TRBV5-1	.	.	TRBJ1-1	TGCGCCAGCAGCTTTGCTTGGGAGACTGAAGCTTTCTTT	CASSFAWETEAFF
14	TRBV7-3	.	.	TRBJ2-5	TGTGCCAGCAGCTTTGGAGGGCCCGGGGAGACCCAGTACTTC	CASSFGGPGETQYF
13	TRBV7-9	.	.	TRBJ2-1	TGTGCCAGCAGAAGTAACTTATACAATGAGCAGTTCTTC	CASRSNLYNEQFF
15	TRBV29-1	.	.	TRBJ2-3	TGCAGCGTTGAAGACCTCCTACTTGGCACAGATACGCAGTATTTT	CSVEDLLLGTDTQYF
15	TRBV4-1	.	.	TRBJ2-7	TGCGCCAGCAGCCAAGATGACAGGGACTTCTACGAGCAGTACTTC	CASSQDDRDFYEQYF
14	TRBV7-9	.	.	TRBJ2-3	TGTGCCAGCAGCTTGTCTGGGAGTGAAAATACGCAGTATTTT	CASSLSGSENTQYF
16	TRBV7-3	once	TRBD2	TRBJ2-5	TGTGCCAGCAGCTTAGGAGGGGGTAGCGGGAGAGAGACCCAGTACTTC	CASSLGGGSGRETQYF
13	TRBV30	.	.	TRBJ1-1	TGTGCCTGGAGTGTACGACGGGACACTGAAGCTTTCTTT	CAWSVRRDTEAFF
18	TRBV7-6	once	.	TRBJ2-6	TGTGCCAGCAGCTCGGCGGTTGAATCTCACAAAGCCGGGCCAACGTTGACTTTC	CASSSAVESHKAGPTLTF
16	TRBV7-8	.	.	TRBJ1-3	TGTGCCAGCAGCCCCGCCCCGGGACGAACTGGAAACACCATATATTTT	CASSPAPGRTGNTIYF
15	TRBV5-1	.	.	TRBJ2-5	TGCGCCAGCAGCTTGGTTGACAGGAGACAAGAGACCCAGTACTTC	CASSLVDRRQETQYF
12	TRBV2	once	.	TRBJ2-7	TGTGCCAGCAACCTAAAGGCCTACGAGCAGTACTTC	CASNLKAYEQYF
16	TRBV7-6	.	TRBD2	TRBJ2-5	TGTGCCAGCAGCCAAGGACTAGCGGGAGATGAAGAGACCCAGTACTTC	CASSQGLAGDEETQYF
15	TRBV18	.	TRBD1	TRBJ1-1	TGTGCCAGCTCACCACCCAGGGGGACGAGAACTGAAGCTTTCTTT	CASSPPRGTRTEAFF
13	TRBV18	.	.	TRBJ1-3	TGTGCCAGCTCACAGGAGCTAGGAAACACCATATATTTT	CASSQELGNTIYF
19	TRBV4-2	.	TRBD1	TRBJ2-2	TGTGCCAGCAGCCTACGGACAGGAGAAAGGGGGAGACGGACCGGGGAGCTGTTTTTT	CASSLRTGERGRRTGELFF
15	TRBV11-1	.	TRBD2	TRBJ2-7	TGTGCCAGCAGCTTAGCCGGGGAGGGCCACTACGAGCAGTACTTC	CASSLAGEGHYEQYF
15	TRBV11-3	.	.	TRBJ2-5	TGTGCCAGCAGCTACGAGGACTCCTCGGCGGAGACCCAGTACTTC	CASSYEDSSAETQYF
15	TRBV6-1	.	TRBD2	TRBJ2-3	TGTGCCAGCAGTACGGGGGGAATTCTTGGAGATACGCAGTATTTT	CASSTGGILGDTQYF
13	TRBV30	.	TRBD1	TRBJ2-5	TGTGCCTGGCTCACAGGGGATGGGGAGACCCAGTACTTC	CAWLTGDGETQYF
11	TRBV29-1	once	.	TRBJ2-1	TGCAGACCAACAGAGTACAATGAGCAGTTCTTC	CRPTEYNEQFF
18	TRBV9	.	TRBD2	TRBJ2-5	TGTGCCAGCAGCGTAGGGATTCTAGCGGACCCCGGTCGGGTGGACCAGTACTTC	CASSVGILADPGRVDQYF
11	TRBV20-1	.	.	TRBJ2-3	TGCAGTGCTAGTCCCGAAGATACGCAGTATTTT	CSASPEDTQYF
12	TRBV7-9	.	.	TRBJ2-2	TGTGCCAGCAGCCCGACAGGCCGGGAGCTGTTTTTT	CASSPTGRELFF
13	TRBV11-2	.	TRBD2	TRBJ2-7	TGTGCCAGCAGGACTAGCGGAGGCAGCGAGCAGTACTTC	CASRTSGGSEQYF
16	TRBV11-2	.	TRBD2	TRBJ2-7	TGTGCCAGCAGCTTTCTAGCGGGAGGCCCTAGGGGCGAGCAGTACTTC	CASSFLAGGPRGEQYF
16	TRBV4-1	few	.	TRBJ2-1	TGCGCCAGCAGCCAAGATGTTACGAGGAGTGCGAATGAGCAGTTCTTC	CASSQDVTRSANEQFF
15	TRBV7-9	.	TRBD1	TRBJ2-7	TGTGCCAGCAGCAACTGGGACAGCCTCTCCTACGAGCAGTACTTC	CASSNWDSLSYEQYF
12	TRBV29-1	.	TRBD2	TRBJ2-5	TGCAGCGGACGGCGGGGGAAGGAGACCCAGTACTTC	CSGRRGKETQYF
14	TRBV28	.	TRBD1	TRBJ1-3	TGTGCCAGCAGTTTGCCAGGGGGGATGGACACCATATATTTT	CASSLPGGMDTIYF
14	TRBV29-1	.	TRBD2	TRBJ2-1	TGCAGCGTTGAAGTCCTCGGGACTAGGAGTGAGCAGTTCTTC	CSVEVLGTRSEQFF
13	TRBV7-6	.	.	TRBJ1-2	TGTGCCAGCAGCCCCGGACAGAACCATGGCTACACCTTC	CASSPGQNHGYTF
14	TRBV29-1	.	.	TRBJ2-6	TGCAGCGTGGGAAGTAGAGCTGGGGCCAACGTCCTGACTTTC	CSVGSRAGANVLTF
14	TRBV6-6	.	TRBD2	TRBJ2-7	TGTGCCAGCGCAGTTATCGCTAGCGGGAACGAGCAGTACTTC	CASAVIASGNEQYF
15	TRBV2	.	TRBD2	TRBJ2-3	TGTGCCAGCCTAAGACTAGCCGCTAGCACAGATACGCAGTATTTT	CASLRLAASTDTQYF
14	TRBV5-1	.	TRBD1	TRBJ2-7	TGCGCCAGCAGCGGCCGGGACAGCTCCTACGAGCAGTACTTC	CASSGRDSSYEQYF
14	TRBV27	.	TRBD2	TRBJ2-7	TGTGCCAGCAGTTGGCGGGAGACCTCCTACGAGCAGTACTTC	CASSWRETSYEQYF